Following are 26 T cell receptor beta chains from one sample sequenced in a study of shared T cell receptors in the human thymus. Profiled with immunoSEQ multiplex PCR; TCRdb holds only in-frame clones, not every one. The sample yields hundreds of thousands of clones, 70% to 80% seen once. These data are also associated with another study on human thymus T cells.

The sample taken for sequencing was thymocytes. These receptors all stem from a boy less than two years old with a congenital heart defect.

The chain couples TRBV9 to TRBJ2-3; D might be TRBD1 (6 bases). This CDR3 is built from 17 residues. Germline V lookup: CDR1 SGDLS, CDR2 YYNGEE. Deletions cut 3 bases from V and 2 bases from J, with 19 bases between. The CDR3 coding sequence is TGTGCCAGCAGCGATCCGGGACACCCTCCCCACACAGATACGCAGTATTTT. Residues: CASSDPGHPPHTDTQYF.

Worth noting for this clone: One end of the junction fails to match germline, which may point to a read error. The genes are TRBV6-1 and TRBJ2-7, with D unresolved. This CDR3 is 10 amino acids long. CDR1 is MNHNS, CDR2 SASEGT, per germline. CDR3 residues: CASSEVVLRF. The CDR3 DNA sequence: TGTGCCAGCAGTGAAGTTGTTCTCAGATTC.

The rearrangement uses TRBV28 and TRBJ1-5, with 8 bases fitting TRBD1. V was clipped by 7 bases and J by 2 bases; unmatched bases: 7. Germline-derived CDR1 and CDR2 are MDHEN and SYDVKM. This CDR3 region has 15 residues. CDR3 residues: CASTTDREGNQPQHF. The DNA for the CDR3 is TGTGCCAGCACCACGGACAGGGAGGGCAATCAGCCCCAGCATTTT.

The gene calls are TRBV30 and TRBJ2-7; TRBD1 matches at 9 bases. The CDR3 length is 13 residues. Per the germline V gene, CDR1 is GTSNPN and CDR2 is SVGIG (reference sequence). The CDR3 sequence is CAWAGETGGEQYF. As DNA, the CDR3 is TGTGCTTGGGCCGGAGAGACAGGGGGGGAGCAGTACTTC.

This clone was counted only a few times. This sequence joins TRBV23-1 and TRBJ2-2, with a tentative D call TRBD2 (6 bases). TRBV23-1 is placed among ORFs of uncertain function. Trimming pared 4 bases from V and 7 bases from J, leaving 19 bases between. This CDR3 comprises 16 residues. CDR3 residues: CASSRHWWLASGELFF. In nucleotides, the CDR3 is TGCGCCAGCAGTCGACATTGGTGGCTAGCGAGCGGGGAGCTGTTTTTT.

This clone showed up just a few times. V usage is TRBV2 and J usage is TRBJ2-1; TRBD2 aligns across 7 bases. The CDR3 consists of 14 residues. CDR1 is SNHLY, CDR2 FYNNEI, per germline. The junction had 11 bases not matched to a gene; V was cut back by 7 bases and J by 8 bases. The CDR3 bases are TGTGCCAGCATAAGGCGGCGGGAGCGGTATGAGCAGTTCTTC. It translates to CASIRRRERYEQFF.

Only a few counts were recorded for this clone. The chain carries TRBV4-2 and TRBJ2-7, with a weak D call TRBD2 (5 bases). Trimming stripped 0 bases from V and 2 bases from J, with 14 bases between. Germline V gene data show CDR1 as LGHNA and CDR2 as YNFKEQ. There are 16 residues in the CDR3. The CDR3 region has the DNA TGTGCCAGCAGCCAAGATCGGCTAGCAGAAGCCTACGAGCAGTACTTC. Translation: CASSQDRLAEAYEQYF.

The V and J genes are TRBV13 and TRBJ2-2; TRBD2 matches at 10 bases. This CDR3 is built from 14 residues. The V gene's germline CDR1 is PRHDT and CDR2 FYEKMQ (reference sequence). The V segment lost 0 bases and the J segment 12 bases; nucleotides outside the gene matches: 4. Here the CDR3 reads CASSLGLAGEKLFF. The CDR3 region has the DNA TGTGCCAGCAGCTTAGGGCTAGCGGGAGAAAAGCTGTTTTTT.

The chain links TRBV4-1 to TRBJ1-2; possible D gene TRBD1, 6 bases. Germline V gene lookup returns CDR1 MGHRA and CDR2 YSYEKL. The CDR3 is made up of 15 amino acids. Between the trimmed V and J ends, which lost 4 bases and 0 bases, there was a span of 12 bases. CDR3 protein: CASSPTGITNYGYTF. CDR3 bases: TGCGCCAGCAGCCCAACAGGGATAACTAACTATGGCTACACCTTC.

V is TRBV6-1 and J is TRBJ2-5, with D hard to call. Looked up from germline, CDR1 is MNHNS and CDR2 is SASEGT. This CDR3 contains 12 residues. V lost 4 bases and J lost 3, with 6 bases in between. DNA of the CDR3: TGTGCCAGCAGTGGCGCGGAAGAGACCCAGTACTTC. Encoded protein: CASSGAEETQYF.

V gene TRBV13 combines with J gene TRBJ1-2; D unresolved. Trimming removed 5 bases from V and 9 bases from J, with 7 bases in between. The CDR3 extends over 10 amino acids. The germline V gene encodes CDR1 PRHDT and CDR2 FYEKMQ (reference sequence). The CDR3 loop is CASSSASYTF. CDR3 nucleotide sequence: TGTGCCAGCAGCAGTGCGAGCTACACCTTC.

V is TRBV10-1 and J is TRBJ2-1; 7 positions match TRBD2. The J segment lost 9 bases and the V segment lost 5 bases, leaving 7 bases of the junction unmatched. CDR1 and CDR2 (germline): WNHNN, SYGVQD (reference sequence). CDR3 length: 13 amino acids. The CDR3: CASSWGGRGEQFF. The CDR3 bases are TGCGCCAGCAGTTGGGGCGGGAGAGGTGAGCAGTTCTTC.

The chain has TRBV10-3 and TRBJ2-2, with TRBD2 matching over 8 bases. CDR1 and CDR2 from the germline V gene are ENHRY and SYGVKD. This CDR3 is 18 amino acids long. Trimming took 3 bases from V and 5 from J; bases not matched to a gene: 14. The CDR3 nucleotides are TGTGCCATCAGTGACCCCCGGGAAGCGGGAGTCAGGACCGGGGAGCTGTTTTTT. Its translation: CAISDPREAGVRTGELFF.

This chain joins TRBV4-3 and TRBJ2-7; 9 bases match TRBD1. This CDR3 contains 15 residues. Germline trimming cut 4 bases from V and 3 bases from J; bases unmatched to any gene: 7. Germline V lookup: CDR1 LGHNA, CDR2 YSLEER. Here the CDR3 reads CASSLRTGADYEQYF. DNA of the CDR3: TGCGCCAGCAGCCTCAGGACAGGGGCTGACTACGAGCAGTACTTC.

The chain joins TRBV6-1 to TRBJ1-2; no reliable D call. With 6 bases removed from V and 8 bases from J, the gap between germline ends came to 10 bases. The CDR3 totals 11 residues. CDR1 is MNHNS, CDR2 SASEGT, per germline. The CDR3 sequence is CASRAPPGYTF. The CDR3 DNA reads as TGTGCCAGCAGGGCCCCTCCGGGCTACACCTTC.

CDR3 bases: TGTGCCAGCAGCGCGGACAGCATGAACACTGAAGCTTTCTTT. This sequence encodes CASSADSMNTEAFF. This rearrangement joins TRBV7-2 to TRBJ1-1, with D perhaps TRBD1 (6 bases). V lost 5 bases to trimming and J lost 0 bases, with 10 bases between them. This CDR3 spans 14 amino acids. The V gene's germline CDR1 is SGHTA and CDR2 FQGNSA. The full variable domain, its missing parts supplied by reference TRBV7-2 and TRBJ1-1, is GAGVSQSPSNKVTEKGKDVELRCDPISGHTALYWYRQSLGQGLEFLIYFQGNSAPDKSGLPSDRFSAERTGGSVSTLTIQRTQQEDSAVYLCASSADSMNTEAFFGQGTRLTVV.

This clone was detected only a few times. The chain uses TRBV29-1 and TRBJ1-3, with D uncertain. The CDR3 is 13 amino acids. CDR1 is SQVTM, CDR2 ANQGSEA, per germline. V lost 3 bases and J 0 bases, leaving 6 bases between the germline ends. As DNA, the CDR3 is TGCAGCGTTGAGGCAGGCTCTGGAAACACCATATATTTT. It translates to CSVEAGSGNTIYF.

The chain is built from TRBV11-2 and TRBJ1-1, with a tentative D call TRBD1 (6 bases). Trimming cost V 4 bases and J 1 base, with 10 bases left between them. There are 14 residues in the CDR3. Germline CDR1 and CDR2: SGHAT and FQNNGV. CDR3 protein: CASSSRGPNTEAFF. The CDR3 nucleotides read TGTGCCAGCAGCTCGCGGGGGCCGAACACTGAAGCTTTCTTT.

CDR3 amino acids: CASSLGLAELTDTQYF. Written as DNA, the CDR3 is TGTGCCAGCAGTCTGGGACTAGCGGAACTCACAGATACGCAGTATTTT. V gene TRBV28 combines with J gene TRBJ2-3; 11 bases are shared with TRBD2. The CDR3 loop spans 16 amino acids. Trimming at V came to 5 bases and at J to 2 bases, leaving 6 bases not matched to a gene. CDR1 and CDR2 from the germline V gene are MDHEN and SYDVKM.

The V and J genes are TRBV30 and TRBJ1-1; tentative D call: TRBD1 (6 bases). The CDR3 consists of 18 residues. Germline V gene sequence: CDR1 GTSNPN, CDR2 SVGIG (reference sequence). V was shortened by 4 bases and J by 4 bases, with 28 bases between the two germline ends. The CDR3 nucleotides read TGTGCCTGGAAAACGAGACTCACAGGGAGAAATCTGTCCACTGAAGCTTTCTTT. Its translation: CAWKTRLTGRNLSTEAFF.

This rearrangement joins TRBV6-4 to TRBJ1-2; D unresolved. This CDR3 region has 13 residues. Germline V CDR1 and CDR2: MRHNA, SNTAGT. The V end was cut by 8 bases, the J end by 14 bases, with 24 bases between. As DNA, the CDR3 is TGTGCCAGCGCCCGAGAGGGCCCGCGGGTAGAGACCTTC. Translated: CASAREGPRVETF.

The sample holds a few counts of this clone. The chain couples TRBV7-9 to TRBJ2-2, with 9 nucleotides matching TRBD1. In germline, CDR1 is SEHNR, CDR2 FQNEAQ (reference sequence). The CDR3 loop spans 19 amino acids. V was pared by 5 bases and J by 1 base, with 14 bases of the junction left unmatched. The CDR3 loop is CASSPTGTGLPLNTGELFF. Here the CDR3 DNA reads TGTGCCAGCAGCCCAACCGGGACAGGGTTGCCCCTGAACACCGGGGAGCTGTTTTTT.

This clone was observed a single time. V usage is TRBV27 and J usage is TRBJ1-4; 8 bases match TRBD1. Germline CDR1 MNHEY, CDR2 SMNVEV (reference sequence). This CDR3 has 14 residues. V shed 4 bases and J 6 bases; nucleotides not matched to a gene: 4. The CDR3 protein is CASSSGGAHEKLFF. DNA for the CDR3: TGTGCCAGCAGTTCAGGGGGCGCGCATGAAAAACTGTTTTTT.

CDR3 in amino acids: CASSQDSPTIADSYNEQFF. The CDR3 nucleotides read TGCGCCAGCAGCCAAGATAGCCCGACCATAGCGGACTCCTACAATGAGCAGTTCTTC. V and J are TRBV4-1 and TRBJ2-1, with D possibly being TRBD2 (6 bases). Germline loops: CDR1 MGHRA, CDR2 YSYEKL. The V end was cut by 0 bases, the J end by 0 bases, with 18 bases between. The CDR3 loop spans 19 amino acids.

The rearrangement joins TRBV7-4 to TRBJ1-1, with D unresolved. The ends were cut back, 5 bases at V and 0 bases at J, with 13 bases in the middle. This CDR3 has 15 residues. Looked up from germline, CDR1 is SGHVT and CDR2 is SQSDAQ. Written as DNA, the CDR3 is TGTGCCAGCAGCAATTTTGTGGCCTTGAACACTGAAGCTTTCTTT. It yields the protein CASSNFVALNTEAFF.

This clone was detected a few times. This chain joins TRBV18 and TRBJ1-2, with a weak D call TRBD1 (6 bases). Trimming took 3 bases from V and 6 from J, leaving 17 bases between them. The germline gives CDR1 KGHSH, CDR2 LQKENI. The CDR3 loop spans 15 amino acids. The CDR3 coding sequence is TGTGCCAGCTCACCGTCAAAGGCAGGGGCTAATGGCTACACCTTC. Translation: CASSPSKAGANGYTF.